The entry below gives a single T cell receptor beta chain sequence along with its context. The CDR3 spans 16 residues. CDR1 is SGHTA, CDR2 FQGNSA, per germline. V was pared by 1 base and J by 9 bases, with 9 bases of the junction left unmatched. This entry is derived from a study of T-cell reconstitution after alpha-beta-depleted transplantation in children. Unique molecular identifiers were used to barcode this TCRbeta library. TCRdb re-derived calls from the PCR reads in MiXCR, one entry per CDR3 protein. The table lists roughly 500,000 distinct CDR3 sequences, approximately 29% of them singletons, with around 2.5% in the top ten.

Specimen: PBMCs from the stem cell graft donor, collected from the stem cell graft. The sequence derives from a human donor who donated a stem cell graft to a child with aplastic anemia. The chain carries TRBV7-2 and TRBJ2-7; 13 bases fit TRBD2. CDR3: CASSLGRTSGSGVQYF. The CDR3 DNA reads as TGTGCCAGCAGCTTAGGGCGGACTAGCGGGAGCGGTGTGCAGTACTTC.